This TCR beta chain was identified in a study of blood T cell repertoires in COVID-19 (dated by TCRdb to 2018 to 2020). Broadly, across the study: The collaborator samples originated in the United States, Italy and Spain and spanned the acute and convalescent phases of COVID-19. The samples were drawn from two sources: the first 160 participants of the ongoing ImmuneRACE study, and 1,000 to 1,500 subjects contributed by 6 global collaborators. Where available, HLA class I and class II types were taken from metadata supplied by the sample provider and were not determined by assay-based typing. The sample metadata nearly always contained a de-identified subject ID, COVID-19 status, age in years and sex. The dataset comprised deeply sampled blood TCRbeta repertoires from subjects exposed to, actively infected with, or recovered from COVID-19. The repertoires were made available in a free public database intended to serve as a resource for research on the immune response to SARS-CoV-2. The prospective study material was composed of cDNA or gDNA derived from T cells, B-cell-depleted T cells, or PBMCs.

Collaborating institutions collected whole blood in K2EDTA tubes following their own protocols. For TCRbeta analysis, collaborator samples were shipped as frozen whole blood, as isolated PBMCs, or as DNA extracted from either sample type. For this clone: The target of this receptor is not known. Per-base quality was not reported, and no clone a single base away is much larger than it.

TCRbeta CDR3 regions were amplified from genomic DNA using the immunoSEQ Assay, a bias-controlled multiplex PCR. Under the source paper's analysis protocol: The number of nucleated cells in each sample was estimated from the amplification of reference gene primers within the assay. Sequence reads were collapsed and filtered to measure the absolute abundance of every unique TCRbeta CDR3 rearrangement. For each sample, productive Simpson clonality was calculated by taking the square root of Simpson's diversity index across productive rearrangements. Entries here come from immuneACCESS through TCRdb and include only in-frame sequences with V and J called. Some clones fail to appear in such tables; in the studies checked, an unresolved V gene covers under half of the shortfall, and the cause of the remainder is unknown. V, J and clone size reflect that table, while D and trimming were determined from the DNA. Here the sample has fewer than 200,000 clones; around 85% occur a single time. In total, the top ten clones hold roughly 20% of the sample.

Overall study outcomes, separate from this receptor: Clinical and demographic metadata were provided uncurated, with the amount varying by source and participant.

The receptor comes from a man in his 70s with active or convalescent COVID-19. The source material was peripheral blood.

The base sequence is TGTGCCAGCAGTTACCAACGGACAGCTCCGAACACTGAAGCTTTCTTT. Translated, it gives CASSYQRTAPNTEAFF. The chain employs TRBV6-2 or TRBV6-3 and TRBJ1-1; possibly the D gene is TRBD1, per 6 matching bases. For CDR1 and CDR2, the germline V gene lists MNHEY and SVGEGT. Between the V and J ends, shortened by 2 bases and 1 base respectively, the junction contains 14 bases. The CDR3 covers 16 residues, taking in both the cysteine and the phenylalanine. Solely the CDR3 DNA is kept, with 48 bases framed from the first base.